This T cell receptor beta chain was found in a study of T cell clusters in autoimmune cytopenias. Multiplex touch-down PCR amplified TRB using TRB-A and TRB-B pools in one tube. TCRdb reanalyzed the multiplex PCR reads, giving one entry per CDR3 protein sequence and no DNA. The sample shows fewer than 15,000 distinct CDR3 sequences, and 2% to 2.5% sits with its ten largest clones. Looked up from germline, CDR1 is MNHEY and CDR2 is SMNVEV (reference sequence). The CDR3 totals 16 residues. Each sample's input was about 250 ng genomic DNA, some 38,000 genome equivalents. Source material: peripheral blood. This receptor was obtained from a human donor with an autoimmune cytopenia or autoimmune hepatitis (not recorded which). This chain uses TRBV27 with TRBJ2-5; no DNA is available, so the TRBD2 call from TCRdb remains unchecked. The CDR3 sequence: CASSSRTSGSAETQYF.